This entry concerns a single T cell receptor beta chain. Its antigen remains unknown. Some clones are missing from TCRdb's copy, which holds only in-frame ones; the method was immunoSEQ multiplex PCR. The sample comprises roughly 15,000 clones, about 94% of which are singletons, and 4.5% rests with the top ten. The data stem from a study of T cell clonotyping in hematopoietic cell transplantation. Germline values: CDR1 SGDLS, CDR2 YYNGEE. This CDR3 contains 15 residues. V trimming: 2 bases; J trimming: 4 bases; junction bases outside the gene matches: 4. Study-wide findings and caveats: Few recipient clonotypes overlapped donors; over 95% were de novo at given depth. Higher Inverse Simpson Index values in graft donor and pretransplant recipient predicted broader posttransplant TCR diversity.

This clonotype originated in a male patient between 55 and 70 years old who had an allogeneic stem cell transplant from an unrelated donor, so the T cells may come from the graft donor. Some clones in this sample may be carry-over from other donors' samples. The specimen comprised PBMCs, sampled 30 days after allogeneic stem cell transplant. This chain uses TRBV9 with TRBJ2-5; 11 bases match TRBD1. CDR3 DNA sequence: TGTGCCAGCAGCGTCTTGGGACAGGGGGTAGAGACCCAGTACTTC. Protein: CASSVLGQGVETQYF.